This T cell receptor (beta chain) was observed in a study of blood T cell repertoires in COVID-19. Deletions cut 5 bases from V and 0 bases from J, with 5 bases between. Germline V lookup: CDR1 SQVTM, CDR2 ANQGSEA. The CDR3 loop spans 12 amino acids. Clones were read by immunoSEQ multiplex PCR, and TCRdb kept only the in-frame ones, dropping some. The repertoire includes 120,000 to 150,000 clones, approximately 88% of them detected once, and approximately 10% sits in the top ten. A single count supports this clone. This chain links TRBV29-1 with TRBJ1-3, with D uncertain. Sequences were obtained from peripheral blood. The origin of this receptor is a man aged 55-75 years with active or convalescent COVID-19. Here the CDR3 DNA reads TGCAGCGTTCGGGGCTCTGGAAACACCATATATTTT. Its protein is CSVRGSGNTIYF.